This is a list of T cell receptor beta chains from one sample in a study of blood T cell repertoires in COVID-19. Some clones are missing from TCRdb's copy, which holds only in-frame ones; the method was immunoSEQ multiplex PCR. The sample shows approximately 330,000 clones, about nine tenths of them seen only once. Sequenced material: peripheral blood. The receptors shown here come from a young man with COVID-19, enrolled during active disease. Both conserved end residues are part of each CDR3. Each record gives: V gene, clone size, D gene, J gene, CDR3 DNA, CDR3 protein. The D gene is left open where the match is weak. Some rows mark clone size as missing; the rest say once, few, many or name a class of expanded clone.

>TRBV14|NA|TRBD2|TRBJ2-1
TGTGCCAGCAGCCGAGAGGACAGGGGACTAGCGGACAGCTCCTACAATGAGCAGTTCTTC
CASSREDRGLADSSYNEQFF
>TRBV19|NA|NA|TRBJ2-3
TGTGCCAGTAGTATAGGGAGGGCGAGGGCAGCCTCTAGCACAGATACGCAGTATTTT
CASSIGRARAASSTDTQYF
>TRBV7-2|NA|NA|TRBJ1-2
TGTGCCAGCAGCTTAGCGCTAGGGGGTATGAACTATGGCTACACCTTC
CASSLALGGMNYGYTF
>TRBV19|NA|NA|TRBJ1-1
TGTGCCAGCTCACTAGGGGGGGCGCGTGGTGAAGCTTTCTTT
CASSLGGARGEAFF
>TRBV29-1|NA|TRBD1|TRBJ2-3
TGCAGCGTTGAAAGGCGGGACAGGGGGCAGTTGGATACGCAGTATTTT
CSVERRDRGQLDTQYF
>TRBV6-6|NA|NA|TRBJ1-4
TGTGCCAGCAGGGCCCGCACAACTAATGAAAAACTGTTTTTT
CASRARTTNEKLFF
>TRBV7-2|NA|NA|TRBJ1-5
TGTGCCAGCAGCTTGGGCAGCGGGGGTCTCAATCAGCCCCAGCATTTT
CASSLGSGGLNQPQHF
>TRBV14|NA|TRBD1|TRBJ1-4
TGTGCCAGCAGCCAGTACACCCGGACAGGGGGACTGTTTTTT
CASSQYTRTGGLFF
>TRBV5-6|NA|TRBD1|TRBJ1-6
TGTGCCAGCAGCTTCCGGGACAGGAATTCACCCCTCCACTTT
CASSFRDRNSPLHF
>TRBV3-1/TRBV3-2|NA|TRBD1|TRBJ2-7
TGTGCCAGCAGCCGACAGGGGAGCTACGAGCAGTACTTC
CASSRQGSYEQYF
>TRBV3-1/TRBV3-2|NA|TRBD2|TRBJ2-7
TGTGCCAGCAGCCCGGGGGGACTAGCGGGAGTCAAGCAGTACTTC
CASSPGGLAGVKQYF
>TRBV19|NA|TRBD1|TRBJ1-1
TGTGCCAGTAGTTCCACAGGGGCGTCGAACACTGAAGCTTTCTTT
CASSSTGASNTEAFF
>TRBV6-5|NA|TRBD2|TRBJ2-1
TGTGCCAGCAGGGCCGCCGGGACTAGGTGGAATGAGCAGTTCTTC
CASRAAGTRWNEQFF
>TRBV7-9|NA|NA|TRBJ2-3
TGTGCCAGCAGCGTAAGAACTAGCACAGATACGCAGTATTTT
CASSVRTSTDTQYF
>TRBV5-1|NA|TRBD2|TRBJ2-3
TGCGCCAGCAGCTTGGCTGGGACTAGCGGGAGGGGAACAGATACGCAGTATTTT
CASSLAGTSGRGTDTQYF
>TRBV4-1|NA|NA|TRBJ2-1
TGCGCCAGCAGCCAAGGAGGGAAATCCTACAATGAGCAGTTCTTC
CASSQGGKSYNEQFF
>TRBV25-1|NA|NA|TRBJ1-2
TGTGCCAGCAGTCGGGGGGGGTTCTATGGCTACACCTTC
CASSRGGFYGYTF
>TRBV18|few|TRBD2|TRBJ2-3
TGTGCCAGCTCACCACGGACTAGCGGGAGTGGGGATACGCAGTATTTT
CASSPRTSGSGDTQYF
>TRBV6-5|NA|NA|TRBJ1-3
TGTGCCAGCACCTACGGGGACTCTGGAAACACCATATATTTT
CASTYGDSGNTIYF
>TRBV6-6|NA|NA|TRBJ1-2
TGTGCCAGCACCCCCAGAACTCAGGGCGGCTACACCTTC
CASTPRTQGGYTF
>TRBV7-9|NA|NA|TRBJ1-2
TGTGCCAGCAGCTTAGAGACAGGTGTCTATGGCTACACCTTC
CASSLETGVYGYTF
>TRBV11-2|NA|TRBD2|TRBJ2-7
TGTGCCAGCAGCTTAGGGCCAGAGGCGGGGGGCTACGAGCAGTACTTC
CASSLGPEAGGYEQYF
>TRBV20-1|NA|NA|TRBJ2-7
TGCAGTGCTAGTACAGGGTTTTTAGGCGAGCAGTACTTC
CSASTGFLGEQYF
>TRBV21-1|NA|NA|TRBJ1-1
TGTGCCAGCAGCGTACAAACAGGGATGAACACTGAAGCTTTCTTT
CASSVQTGMNTEAFF
>TRBV25-1|NA|NA|TRBJ2-7
TGTGCCAGCAGTCCTCCCATCGGCAGCCGAAGACACTACGAGCAGTACTTC
CASSPPIGSRRHYEQYF
>TRBV7-2|once|TRBD1|TRBJ1-6
TGTGCCAGCAGCCCCTGGCAGGGGGCGGGATCACCCCTCCACTTT
CASSPWQGAGSPLHF
>TRBV5-1|NA|TRBD2|TRBJ2-1
TGCGCCAGCAGTTTGACTAGCGGGTACAATGAGCAGTTCTTC
CASSLTSGYNEQFF
>TRBV4-3|NA|NA|TRBJ1-1
TGCGCCAGCAGCCAAGCTCAGGGGCTCACTGAAGCTTTCTTT
CASSQAQGLTEAFF
>TRBV2|NA|TRBD2|TRBJ2-7
TGTGCCAGCCGACTAGCGGGAGCGAACGAGCAGTACTTC
CASRLAGANEQYF
>TRBV19|once|TRBD1|TRBJ2-1
TGTGCCAGTACCCTACGCCAGGGGGCGCCTGGTGAGCAGTTCTTC
CASTLRQGAPGEQFF
>TRBV19|NA|NA|TRBJ2-7
TGTGCCAGTAGGATCACAGGAACTGCCTCCTACGAGCAGTACTTC
CASRITGTASYEQYF
>TRBV7-9|NA|NA|TRBJ1-2
TGTGCCAGCAGCTTAGTTTTCCCGGGGGACTATGGCTACACCTTC
CASSLVFPGDYGYTF
>TRBV5-4|NA|NA|TRBJ1-1
TGTGCCAGCAGCTTGGGACAATCCACTGAAGCTTTCTTT
CASSLGQSTEAFF
>TRBV7-2|NA|TRBD2|TRBJ2-7
TGTGCCAGCAGCTTAGTGCCTTCTCTAGCGGGAGGGCCTGGGTACGAGCAGTACTTC
CASSLVPSLAGGPGYEQYF
>TRBV11-2|NA|NA|TRBJ1-3
TGTGCCAGCAGCTCCCTACAGGGAAAGGGAAACACCATATATTTT
CASSSLQGKGNTIYF
>TRBV28|NA|TRBD2|TRBJ2-2
TGTGCCAGCAGTTTATACGGGAGGGCCACCGGGGAGCTGTTTTTT
CASSLYGRATGELFF
>TRBV7-2|once|NA|TRBJ1-2
TGTGCCAGCAGCACAAGGGGGGGGAGCTGGGCCTATGGCTACACCTTC
CASSTRGGSWAYGYTF
>TRBV7-2|NA|TRBD2|TRBJ2-7
TGTGCCAGCAGCTTATTGGTAGCGGGGGGTTACGAGCAGTACTTC
CASSLLVAGGYEQYF
>TRBV19|NA|TRBD1|TRBJ1-2
TGTGCCAGTAGTGACGAGGGGGCTAATGGCTACACCTTC
CASSDEGANGYTF
>TRBV9|NA|NA|TRBJ2-5
TGTGCCAGCAGCGTAGCCGTTTCGGGGACCCAGTACTTC
CASSVAVSGTQYF
>TRBV6-2/TRBV6-3|once|TRBD2|TRBJ2-5
TGTGCCAGCAGCCAGACTAGCGGGTCATCAGAGACCCAGTACTTC
CASSQTSGSSETQYF
>TRBV30|once|NA|TRBJ1-4
TGTGCCTGGAGTCCGGGATTTGGGAATGAAAAACTGTTTTTT
CAWSPGFGNEKLFF
>TRBV5-8|NA|NA|TRBJ2-5
TGTGCCAGCAGCTTGGGAAATCGGGGCCAAGAGACCCAGTACTTC
CASSLGNRGQETQYF
>TRBV30|NA|NA|TRBJ1-4
TGTGCCTGGGATTCAGGGGTAACTAATGAAAAACTGTTTTTT
CAWDSGVTNEKLFF
>TRBV7-9|NA|NA|TRBJ2-7
TGTGCCAGCAGCTGGATGAGCGGCGGACCCTACGAGCAGTACTTC
CASSWMSGGPYEQYF
>TRBV20-1|NA|TRBD1|TRBJ1-2
TGCAGTGTACGTGCAGGGGGTGGCTACACCTTC
CSVRAGGGYTF
>TRBV9|NA|NA|TRBJ2-3
TGTGCCAGCAGCGCGAGCACAGATACGCAGTATTTT
CASSASTDTQYF
>TRBV19|NA|TRBD2|TRBJ2-2
TGTGCCAGTCAATCAGCGGGGGTTTTCGGGGAGCTGTTTTTT
CASQSAGVFGELFF
>TRBV28|NA|TRBD1|TRBJ2-3
TGTGCCAGCAGTTCCGGGGCAGGGGGAACGGATACGCAGTATTTT
CASSSGAGGTDTQYF
>TRBV19|NA|NA|TRBJ1-4
TGTGCCAGTAGTATGGTACACCGTGAAAAACTGTTTTTT
CASSMVHREKLFF
>TRBV4-1|few|NA|TRBJ1-5
TGCGCCAGCAGCCAAGAATCCGTTTTGCAGGGAGGTCAGCCCCAGCATTTT
CASSQESVLQGGQPQHF
>TRBV29-1|NA|NA|TRBJ1-5
TGCAGCGTTGTAGCGGATAGCAATCAGCCCCAGCATTTT
CSVVADSNQPQHF
>TRBV6-2/TRBV6-3|NA|NA|TRBJ1-5
TGTGCCAGCAGTTACAGGCTTCGACAGGCCAATCAGCCCCAGCATTTT
CASSYRLRQANQPQHF